The T cell receptor beta chain described here comes from a study of T-cell reconstitution after alpha-beta-depleted transplantation in children. The CDR3 has 12 residues. Trimming shortened V by 1 base and J by 9 bases, and 7 bases separated the two germline ends. The germline V gene encodes CDR1 SGHTA and CDR2 FQGNSA. As it was prepared, the TCRbeta library received unique molecular identifiers. TCRdb re-derived calls from the PCR reads in MiXCR, one entry per CDR3 protein. The table shows 420,000 or so distinct CDR3 sequences, with approximately 10% occurring only once. The clonotype comes from a human donor who donated a stem cell graft to a child with acute myeloid leukemia. This specimen consisted of PBMCs from the stem cell graft donor, obtained from the stem cell graft. The genes are TRBV7-2 and TRBJ2-1; D is ambiguous. CDR3 sequence reads: CASSLESGEQFF. The CDR3 DNA follows: TGTGCCAGCAGCTTAGAGTCTGGTGAGCAGTTCTTC.